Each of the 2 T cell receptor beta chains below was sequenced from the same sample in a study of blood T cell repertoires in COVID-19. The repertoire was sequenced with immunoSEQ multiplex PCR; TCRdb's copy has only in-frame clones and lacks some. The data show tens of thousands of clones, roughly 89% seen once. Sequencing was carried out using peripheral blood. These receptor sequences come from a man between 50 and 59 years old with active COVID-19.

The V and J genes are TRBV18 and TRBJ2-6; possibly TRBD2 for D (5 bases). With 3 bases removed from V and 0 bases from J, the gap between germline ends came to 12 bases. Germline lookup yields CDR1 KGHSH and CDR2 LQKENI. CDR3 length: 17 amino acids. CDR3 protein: CASSPGMLNSGANVLTF. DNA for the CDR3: TGTGCCAGCTCACCCGGGATGCTCAACTCTGGGGCCAACGTCCTGACTTTC.

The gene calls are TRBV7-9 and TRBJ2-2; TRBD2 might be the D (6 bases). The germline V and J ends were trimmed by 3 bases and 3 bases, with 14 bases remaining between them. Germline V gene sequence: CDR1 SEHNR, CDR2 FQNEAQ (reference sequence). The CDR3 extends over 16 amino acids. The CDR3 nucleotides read TGTGCCAGCAGCTTCTCTCTAGGAGGGGACACCGGGGAGCTGTTTTTT. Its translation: CASSFSLGGDTGELFF.